The clone carrying this TCR beta chain occurred a few times. The antigen is undetermined. Only healthy Caucasians were included as donors. TCRdb re-called the 5' RACE reads through MiXCR, storing one row per CDR3 protein. Of some 1,600,000 distinct CDR3 sequences in the sample, 25% to 35% were seen once. The data are from a study of identical twins. General study results and limits: A lower insertion count was a feature of abundant cord blood beta clonotypes, with no such feature in memory repertoires. Conclusions were drawn cross-sectionally by statistical analysis, without following the same donors.

Germline V gives CDR1 DFQATT, CDR2 SNEGSKA (reference sequence). The J segment lost 5 bases and the V segment lost 6 bases, leaving 7 bases of the junction unmatched. The CDR3 is 13 amino acids. V usage is TRBV20-1 and J usage is TRBJ2-3, with TRBD2 matching 8 bases. The specimen sequenced was cord blood. The origin of this receptor is a newborn girl in good health. Written as DNA, the CDR3 is TGCAGTGCCACGTTCCGGGGGGGAGATACGCAGTATTTT. Residues: CSATFRGGDTQYF.